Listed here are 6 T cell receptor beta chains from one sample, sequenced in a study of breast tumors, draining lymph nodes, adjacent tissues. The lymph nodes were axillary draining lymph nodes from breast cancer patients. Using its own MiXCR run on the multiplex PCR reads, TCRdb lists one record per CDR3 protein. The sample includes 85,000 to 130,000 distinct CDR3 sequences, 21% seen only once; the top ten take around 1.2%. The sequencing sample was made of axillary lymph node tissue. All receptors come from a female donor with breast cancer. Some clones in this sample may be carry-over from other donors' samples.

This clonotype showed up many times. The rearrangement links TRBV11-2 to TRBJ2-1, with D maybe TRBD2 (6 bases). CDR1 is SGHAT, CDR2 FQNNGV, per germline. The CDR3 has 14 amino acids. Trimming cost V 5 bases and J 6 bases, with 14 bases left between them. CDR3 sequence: CASSRGGMSNEQFF. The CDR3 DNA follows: TGTGCCAGCAGCCGTGGGGGGATGTCCAATGAGCAGTTCTTC.

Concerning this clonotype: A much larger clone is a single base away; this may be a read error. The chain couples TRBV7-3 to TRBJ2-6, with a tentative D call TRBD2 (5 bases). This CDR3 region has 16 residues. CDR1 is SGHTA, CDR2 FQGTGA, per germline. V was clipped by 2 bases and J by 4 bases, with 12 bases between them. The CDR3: CASSLGGPSGANVLTF. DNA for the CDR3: TGTGCCAGCAGCTTAGGAGGACCTAGCGGGGCCAACGTCCTGACTTTC.

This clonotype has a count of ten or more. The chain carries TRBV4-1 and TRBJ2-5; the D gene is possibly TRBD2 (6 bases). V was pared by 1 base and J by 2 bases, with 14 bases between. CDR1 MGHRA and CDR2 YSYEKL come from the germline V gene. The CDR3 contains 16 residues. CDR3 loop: CASSQGSRLEQETQYF. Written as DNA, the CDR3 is TGCGCCAGCAGCCAAGGTTCGAGACTAGAACAAGAGACCCAGTACTTC.

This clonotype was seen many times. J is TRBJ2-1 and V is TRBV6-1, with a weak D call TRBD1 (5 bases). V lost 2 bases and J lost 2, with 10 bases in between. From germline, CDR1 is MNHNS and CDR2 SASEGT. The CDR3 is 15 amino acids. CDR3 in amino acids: CASSESQGTYNEQFF. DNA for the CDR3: TGTGCCAGCAGTGAAAGTCAGGGAACCTACAATGAGCAGTTCTTC.

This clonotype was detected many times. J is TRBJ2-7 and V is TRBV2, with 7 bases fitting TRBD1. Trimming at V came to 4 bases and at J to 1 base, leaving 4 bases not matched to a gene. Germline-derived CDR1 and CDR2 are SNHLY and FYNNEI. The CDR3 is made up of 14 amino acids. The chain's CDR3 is CASSVDRASYEQYF. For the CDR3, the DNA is TGTGCCAGCAGTGTTGACAGGGCTTCCTACGAGCAGTACTTC.

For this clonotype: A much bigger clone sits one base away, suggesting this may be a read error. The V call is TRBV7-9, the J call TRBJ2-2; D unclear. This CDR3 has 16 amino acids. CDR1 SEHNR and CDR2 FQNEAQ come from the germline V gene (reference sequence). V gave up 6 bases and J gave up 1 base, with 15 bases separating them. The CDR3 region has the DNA TGTGCCAGCAGTGATCGTGGAAGCCGGAACACCGGGGAGCTGTTTTTT. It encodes CASSDRGSRNTGELFF.